The next 4 T cell receptor beta chains were all read from a single sample in a study of breast tumors, draining lymph nodes, adjacent tissues (dated by TCRdb to about 2016). Library prep was done by multiplex PCR. Sequencer: Illumina HiSeq 2000. Using fastp at Q25 and MiXCR, TCRdb reprocessed the public reads and kept productive beta chains. Rows with one shared CDR3 protein collapse into an entry with the most common genes and DNA. A total of about 230,000 distinct CDR3 sequences appear in this sample, roughly 32% of them only once. The ten top clones hold 1.4% of the sample. The lymph node samples were taken from the axillary draining lymph nodes of breast cancer patients. The sequenced sample was axillary lymph node tissue. The receptors stem from a female donor with breast cancer. Some clones in this sample may be carry-over from other donors' samples.

This clonotype was seen ten or more times. This chain links TRBV15 with TRBJ2-3, with 7 positions matching TRBD1. The germline V gene encodes CDR1 LNHNV and CDR2 YYDKDF (reference sequence). Germline trimming cut 3 bases from V and 2 bases from J; bases unmatched to any gene: 5. The CDR3 is made up of 15 amino acids. CDR3 region: CATSRRGLDTDTQYF. The CDR3 coding sequence is TGTGCCACCAGCAGGAGGGGGCTGGACACAGATACGCAGTATTTT.

This clonotype was seen repeatedly, ten times or more. The chain has TRBV27 and TRBJ2-7; weak D call: TRBD2 (5 bases). Germline assignment: CDR1 MNHEY and CDR2 SMNVEV (reference sequence). This CDR3 region has 16 residues. Trimming took off 5 bases at V and 0 bases at J, with 17 bases between the two ends. The CDR3 nucleotides are TGTGCCAGCAGTAACACCCGGGAATATAGCTCCTACGAGCAGTACTTC. As protein: CASSNTREYSSYEQYF.

This clonotype was seen many times. V is TRBV27 and J is TRBJ2-1; TRBD1 is a possible D gene (5 bases). V was shortened by 4 bases and J by 12 bases, with 10 bases between the two germline ends. Germline CDR1 and CDR2: MNHEY and SMNVEV (reference sequence). This CDR3 comprises 11 residues. The CDR3 loop is CASSSRVTQFF. The CDR3 DNA is TGTGCCAGCAGTTCCAGGGTTACGCAGTTCTTC.

The CDR3 sequence: CASSSRTGGSNQPQHF. CDR3 nucleotide sequence: TGTGCCAGCAGTTCCCGGACAGGGGGCAGCAATCAGCCCCAGCATTTT. V is TRBV27 and J is TRBJ1-5; 11 bases are a match to TRBD1. The CDR3 is 16 residues long. Germline values: CDR1 MNHEY, CDR2 SMNVEV (reference sequence). V shed 4 bases, J shed 1 base, and the junction held 3 bases outside the gene matches.